This paragraph reports one TCR beta chain. Antigen: not known. These data originate in a study of cytotoxic CD8 clonotypes in ibrutinib-treated CLL. Across the study: Enrolment comprised about 10 relapsed/refractory and over 14 treatment-naive patients; roughly 17 were IGHV unmutated.

TCRdb's table, derived via immunoSEQ multiplex PCR, lists solely in-frame clones and lacks some. The sample lists roughly 190,000 clones, approximately 68% occurring once. The CDR3 consists of 15 residues. CDR1 is SGHVS and CDR2 is FNYEAQ in the germline V gene. V dropped 5 bases and J dropped 0 bases, with 11 bases sitting between them. Study observations and caveats: Public clonotypes (which were uncommon) either contracted or remained stable on treatment. Different sampling times were used for sustained-remission and progressing patients.

Specimen: PBMCs, collected after 24 months of ibrutinib treatment. The chain is built from TRBV7-6 and TRBJ1-3; D possibly corresponds to TRBD1 (5 bases). The TCR originated in a human donor with chronic lymphocytic leukemia. The CDR3 nucleotides read TGTGCCAGCAGCCTTGGGACCTACTCTGGAAACACCATATATTTT. Protein sequence: CASSLGTYSGNTIYF.